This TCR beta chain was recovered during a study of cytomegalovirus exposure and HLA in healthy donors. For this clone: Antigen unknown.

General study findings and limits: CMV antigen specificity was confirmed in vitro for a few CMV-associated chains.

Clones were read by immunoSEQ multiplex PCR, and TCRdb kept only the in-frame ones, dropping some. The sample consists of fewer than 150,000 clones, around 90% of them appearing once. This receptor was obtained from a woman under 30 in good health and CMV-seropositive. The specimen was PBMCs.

CDR3 coding DNA: TGTGCTAGTGCCGTAAGCCAGCCCCAGCATTTT. It codes for CASAVSQPQHF. The chain recombines TRBV12-5 with TRBJ1-5; D gene uncertain. This CDR3 has 11 amino acids. Between the trimmed V and J ends, which lost 7 bases and 7 bases, there was a span of 8 bases. Germline V gene data show CDR1 as LGHNT and CDR2 as FRNRAP. The whole variable domain, filled in from reference TRBV12-5 and TRBJ1-5, reads DARVTQTPRHKVTEMGQEVTMRCQPILGHNTVFWYRQTMMQGLELLAYFRNRAPLDDSGMPKDRFSAEMPDATLATLKIQPSEPRDSAVYFCASAVSQPQHFGDGTRLSIL.